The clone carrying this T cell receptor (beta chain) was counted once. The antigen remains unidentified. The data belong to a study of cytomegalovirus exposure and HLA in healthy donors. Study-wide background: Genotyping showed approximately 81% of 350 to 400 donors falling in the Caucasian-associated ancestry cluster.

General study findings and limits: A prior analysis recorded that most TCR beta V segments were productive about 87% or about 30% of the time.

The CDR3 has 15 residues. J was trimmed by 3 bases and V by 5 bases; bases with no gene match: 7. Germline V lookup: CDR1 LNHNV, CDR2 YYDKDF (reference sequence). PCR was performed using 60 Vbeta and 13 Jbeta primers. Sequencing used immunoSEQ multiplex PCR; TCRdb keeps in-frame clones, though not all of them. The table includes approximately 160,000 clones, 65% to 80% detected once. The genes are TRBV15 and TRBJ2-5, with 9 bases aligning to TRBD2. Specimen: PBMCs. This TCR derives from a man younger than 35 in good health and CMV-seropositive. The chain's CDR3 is CATSWRGGREETQYF. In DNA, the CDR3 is TGTGCCACCAGCTGGAGAGGCGGGAGGGAAGAGACCCAGTACTTC. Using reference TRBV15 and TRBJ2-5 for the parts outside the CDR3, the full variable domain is DAMVIQNPRYQVTQFGKPVTLSCSQTLNHNVMYWYQQKSSQAPKLLFHYYDKDFNNEADTPDNFQSRRPNTSFCFLDIRSPGLGDTAMYLCATSWRGGREETQYFGPGTRLLVL.